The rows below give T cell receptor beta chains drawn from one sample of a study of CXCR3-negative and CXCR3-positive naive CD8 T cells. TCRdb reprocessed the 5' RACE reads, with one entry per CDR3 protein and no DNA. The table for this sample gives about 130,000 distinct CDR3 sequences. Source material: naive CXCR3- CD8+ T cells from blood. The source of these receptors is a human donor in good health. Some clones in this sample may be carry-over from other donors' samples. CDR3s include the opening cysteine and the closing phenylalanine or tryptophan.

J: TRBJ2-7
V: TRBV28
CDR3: CASSSTGREDLYEQYF

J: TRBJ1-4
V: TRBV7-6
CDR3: CASSILFGQKEKLFF

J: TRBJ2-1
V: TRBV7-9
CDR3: CASSLRGGNEQFF

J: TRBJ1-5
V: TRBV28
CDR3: CASSFLRRREDQPQHF

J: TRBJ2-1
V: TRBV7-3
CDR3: CASSLIGTEQFF

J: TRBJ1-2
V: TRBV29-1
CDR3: CSVEDPAGGFEVNGYTF

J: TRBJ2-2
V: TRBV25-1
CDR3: CASAPQGESTGELFF

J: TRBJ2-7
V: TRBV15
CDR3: CATSRQDPRGRAYEQYF

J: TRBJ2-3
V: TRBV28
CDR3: CASSPRDGTDTQYF

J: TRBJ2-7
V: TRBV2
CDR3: CASSPGDGGYEQYF

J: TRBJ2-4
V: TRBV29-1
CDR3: CSVKAGRQDIQYF

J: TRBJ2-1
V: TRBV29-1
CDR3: CSVEALAGGPDEQFF

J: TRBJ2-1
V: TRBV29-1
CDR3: CSVEVAGAYNEQFF

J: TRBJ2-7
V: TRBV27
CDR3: CASSFAGGYEQYF

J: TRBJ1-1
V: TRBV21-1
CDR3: CASSAQESTEAFF

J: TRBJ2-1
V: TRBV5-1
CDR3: CASRLRSEGASNEQFF

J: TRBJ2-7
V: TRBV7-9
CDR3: CASSPLYEQYF

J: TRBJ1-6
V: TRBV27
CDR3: CASSSRTGFYNSPLHF